The clone carrying this TCR beta chain was observed a handful of times. Its antigen is currently unknown. Sequencing was performed with immunoSEQ multiplex PCR; in TCRdb, only in-frame clones are kept and a portion is missing. The repertoire consists of about 20,000 clones, with 70% to 80% occurring once and the leading ten covering about 33%. The entry originates in a study of OX40 agonist ivuxolimab in advanced cancers. Overall study findings and caveats: The study did not work out the antigen specificity of the expanded peripheral T cells.

Material: CD4+ or CD8+ T cells sorted from blood, obtained in a trial of the OX40 agonist ivuxolimab. This TCR was recovered from an adult with an advanced solid tumor such as melanoma, head and neck, liver or kidney cancer.

CDR3 loop: CASSYGGPAETQYF. As DNA, the CDR3 is TGTGCCAGCAGTTACGGGGGGCCGGCGGAGACCCAGTACTTC. The rearrangement joins TRBV6-5 to TRBJ2-5; the D call may be TRBD1 or TRBD2 (6 bases each). The CDR3 has 14 amino acids. CDR1 and CDR2 (germline): MNHEY, SVGAGI. Trimming cost V 2 bases and J 5 bases, with 12 bases left between them.